Detailed here is one T cell receptor (beta chain). Its antigen is currently unknown. The data derive from a study of T-cell memory formation after mild COVID-19. General study findings and limits: Largely, contracting CD4+ clones fell within CM and EM, and contracting CD8+ clones within EMRA.

TCRdb called the 5' RACE reads again in MiXCR, with one record for every CDR3 protein. The profile shows about 340,000 distinct CDR3 sequences, around 15% of them singletons. The CDR3 is 16 amino acids. From germline, CDR1 is SGHNT and CDR2 YYREEE (reference sequence). V gave up 4 bases and J gave up 0 bases, with 13 bases separating them. The sequence was collected from a young man who had mild COVID-19 (a few samples of this study predate the infection). Cell type and time point are not known. The sequenced sample consisted of PBMCs or a T cell subset sorted from them (not recorded which). The V and J genes are TRBV5-4 and TRBJ2-2, with D possibly being TRBD2 (5 bases). In DNA, the CDR3 is TGTGCCAGCAGCCGCAACAGCGGAGCGAACACCGGGGAGCTGTTTTTT. This gives the protein CASSRNSGANTGELFF.